These T cell receptor beta chains were read from a single sample in a study of T-cell reconstitution after alpha-beta-depleted transplantation in children. TCRdb called the PCR reads again in MiXCR, with one record for every CDR3 protein. The repertoire consists of about 490,000 distinct CDR3 sequences, with roughly a tenth occurring once and the leading ten covering about 2.1%. Here the sequenced sample was PBMCs, taken before TCRalphabeta/CD19-depleted stem cell transplant. These receptors were collected from a child aged 2-15 years with inherited bone marrow failure, due to receive a stem cell transplant. CDR3s include the opening cysteine and the closing phenylalanine or tryptophan. The order of the fields is V gene, J gene, D gene, clone size, CDR3 protein, CDR3 DNA. D genes are given only for firm matches. Size is stated for part of the rows, as once, few or many counts, or as a class when the clone is expanded.

V: TRBV5-6
J: TRBJ2-7
D: TRBD2
size: -
CDR3: CASRRTSGRAGYEQYF
DNA: TGTGCCAGCCGCCGGACTAGCGGGAGGGCCGGGTACGAGCAGTACTTC

V: TRBV27
J: TRBJ2-3
D: -
size: many
CDR3: CASSSTDTQYF
DNA: TGTGCCAGCAGTTCCACAGATACGCAGTATTTT

V: TRBV14
J: TRBJ2-3
D: TRBD1
size: -
CDR3: CAGSQFFTRTGGTDTQYF
DNA: TGTGCCGGCAGCCAATTCTTTACACGTACAGGGGGTACAGATACGCAGTATTTT

V: TRBV7-9
J: TRBJ2-1
D: TRBD2
size: many
CDR3: CATGLAGGEQFF
DNA: TGTGCCACCGGACTAGCGGGGGGTGAGCAGTTCTTC

V: TRBV11-2
J: TRBJ2-7
D: -
size: -
CDR3: CASSLEPGNFEQYF
DNA: TGTGCCAGCAGCTTAGAGCCCGGGAACTTCGAGCAGTACTTC

V: TRBV29-1
J: TRBJ2-6
D: -
size: many
CDR3: CSVKSDTSGANVLTF
DNA: TGCAGCGTTAAGAGTGACACCTCTGGGGCCAACGTCCTGACTTTC

V: TRBV6-5
J: TRBJ2-2
D: TRBD1
size: many
CDR3: CASSYQDRVGTGELFF
DNA: TGTGCCAGCAGTTACCAAGACAGGGTGGGGACCGGGGAGCTGTTTTTT

V: TRBV11-2
J: TRBJ1-6
D: TRBD1
size: few
CDR3: CASSRSPGTGYSPLHF
DNA: TGTGCCAGCAGCCGTTCTCCCGGGACAGGGTACTCACCCCTCCACTTT

V: TRBV7-2
J: TRBJ2-1
D: TRBD2
size: few
CDR3: CASSLLGLAGAYDEQFF
DNA: TGTGCCAGCAGCTTACTTGGACTAGCGGGAGCCTATGATGAGCAGTTCTTC

V: TRBV4-3
J: TRBJ2-1
D: -
size: many
CDR3: CASSHRGSGYNEQFF
DNA: TGCGCCAGCAGCCATCGGGGGTCTGGTTACAATGAGCAGTTCTTC

V: TRBV29-1
J: TRBJ1-1
D: -
size: many
CDR3: CSVVVNWNTEAFF
DNA: TGCAGCGTTGTTGTCAATTGGAACACTGAAGCTTTCTTT

V: TRBV15
J: TRBJ2-3
D: TRBD2
size: many
CDR3: CATPPSGGAWHTDTQYF
DNA: TGTGCCACCCCTCCTAGCGGGGGCGCATGGCACACAGATACGCAGTATTTT

V: TRBV2
J: TRBJ2-1
D: -
size: many
CDR3: CASGEPDIRNEQFF
DNA: TGTGCCAGCGGAGAGCCAGACATTCGTAATGAGCAGTTCTTC

V: TRBV4-3
J: TRBJ2-7
D: TRBD2
size: many
CDR3: CASSWGLAGIGGYEQYF
DNA: TGCGCCAGCAGCTGGGGACTAGCGGGAATTGGCGGCTACGAGCAGTACTTC

V: TRBV12-3/TRBV12-4
J: TRBJ1-2
D: -
size: few
CDR3: CASSPDYPTGLSYGYTF
DNA: TGTGCCAGCAGTCCGGACTACCCAACCGGGTTAAGCTATGGCTACACCTTC

V: TRBV12-5
J: TRBJ2-1
D: -
size: few
CDR3: CASGLGPEVGYFNEQFF
DNA: TGTGCTAGTGGTTTGGGGCCCGAGGTTGGGTATTTCAATGAGCAGTTCTTC

V: TRBV7-9
J: TRBJ2-1
D: TRBD1
size: -
CDR3: CASSAGTGTLREQFF
DNA: TGTGCCAGCAGCGCCGGGACAGGGACCCTTCGGGAGCAGTTCTTC

V: TRBV28
J: TRBJ1-1
D: -
size: -
CDR3: CASSFWQRNTEAFF
DNA: TGTGCCAGCAGTTTTTGGCAGAGGAACACTGAAGCTTTCTTT

V: TRBV6-5
J: TRBJ1-1
D: -
size: many
CDR3: CASSYGEGIEAFF
DNA: TGTGCCAGCAGTTACGGGGAGGGGATTGAAGCTTTCTTT

V: TRBV5-1
J: TRBJ2-1
D: -
size: many
CDR3: CASSWRLAPGDEQFF
DNA: TGCGCCAGCAGCTGGCGACTAGCCCCAGGGGATGAGCAGTTCTTC

V: TRBV7-2
J: TRBJ1-3
D: -
size: few
CDR3: CASSAFPGNTIYF
DNA: TGTGCCAGCAGCGCCTTCCCTGGAAACACCATATATTTT

V: TRBV30
J: TRBJ2-1
D: TRBD1
size: -
CDR3: CAWSTGQGDNEQFF
DNA: TGTGCCTGGAGCACGGGACAGGGAGACAATGAGCAGTTCTTC

V: TRBV10-3
J: TRBJ2-7
D: TRBD2
size: many
CDR3: CAISGVATSGSPYEQYF
DNA: TGTGCCATCAGTGGTGTTGCGACTAGCGGGAGCCCCTACGAGCAGTACTTC

V: TRBV12-3/TRBV12-4
J: TRBJ2-1
D: TRBD2
size: -
CDR3: CASSDKTSGSYNEQFF
DNA: TGTGCCAGCAGCGATAAGACTAGCGGGAGCTACAATGAGCAGTTCTTC

V: TRBV4-3
J: TRBJ2-7
D: -
size: many
CDR3: CASSQVDRPWNEQYF
DNA: TGCGCCAGCAGCCAAGTCGACAGACCTTGGAACGAGCAGTACTTC

V: TRBV5-1
J: TRBJ1-1
D: -
size: -
CDR3: CASRRVRGMDEAFF
DNA: TGCGCCAGCCGCAGGGTTCGGGGTATGGATGAAGCTTTCTTT

V: TRBV28
J: TRBJ2-1
D: -
size: few
CDR3: CASSSPPSPSYNEQFF
DNA: TGTGCCAGCAGTTCCCCCCCATCTCCCTCCTACAATGAGCAGTTCTTC

V: TRBV7-2
J: TRBJ2-7
D: TRBD2
size: many
CDR3: CASSLALLLAGPSYEQYF
DNA: TGTGCCAGCAGCTTAGCCCTCCTACTAGCGGGCCCGTCCTACGAGCAGTACTTC

V: TRBV27
J: TRBJ2-1
D: -
size: many
CDR3: CASVKLAGNEQFF
DNA: TGTGCCAGCGTCAAACTAGCAGGCAATGAGCAGTTCTTC